Here is one TCR beta chain with its context. TCRdb's copy holds only in-frame clones and misses some; the assay was immunoSEQ multiplex PCR. This table holds 700,000 or so clones, roughly 85% found once. This record belongs to a study of shared T cell receptors in the human thymus. With 2 bases clipped from V and 6 bases from J, the junction kept 4 bases outside the gene matches. CDR1 KGHSH and CDR2 LQKENI come from the germline V gene. The CDR3 consists of 14 residues. The same sample was also used in a study of human thymus T cells.

Sequenced sample: thymocytes. The TCR comes from a girl in the first two years of life with a congenital heart defect. This rearrangement joins TRBV18 to TRBJ2-1, with 7 bases aligning to TRBD2. This chain's CDR3 is CASSPRLAGNEQFF. The CDR3 DNA reads as TGTGCCAGCTCACCAAGACTAGCAGGCAATGAGCAGTTCTTC.